Listed below are T cell receptor beta chains from one sample, sequenced in a study of T cell responses to AZD1222 COVID-19 vaccine. Profiling relied on immunoSEQ multiplex PCR, and the TCRdb table lists in-frame clones only, not all of them. The data show 100,000 or so clones, with 92% seen just once and about 1.8% held by the top ten. The material sequenced was peripheral blood, taken on day 0 of AZD1222 vaccination. Every receptor here comes from an adult in good health. The CDR3 runs from the conserved cysteine through the conserved F or W. Size is omitted from some rows. Given values are once, few, many or a class for expanded clones.

J gene: TRBJ2-5
V gene: TRBV7-8
clone size: once
CDR3 protein: CASSLLAGGFPQETQYF

J gene: TRBJ2-7
V gene: TRBV7-8
clone size: few
CDR3 protein: CASSSVAGVLEQYF

J gene: TRBJ1-1
V gene: TRBV28
clone size: .
CDR3 protein: CASSVGGTEAFF

J gene: TRBJ2-1
V gene: TRBV19
clone size: .
CDR3 protein: CASRRAQGANDGEQFF

J gene: TRBJ2-3
V gene: TRBV7-8
clone size: .
CDR3 protein: CASSLRDRGLNTQYF

J gene: TRBJ2-4
V gene: TRBV6-5
clone size: .
CDR3 protein: CASSHGQKNIQYF

J gene: TRBJ1-1
V gene: TRBV30
clone size: .
CDR3 protein: CAWDLGRGTPAAFF

J gene: TRBJ2-1
V gene: TRBV28
clone size: .
CDR3 protein: CASRTLAGGEGNEQFF

J gene: TRBJ2-5
V gene: TRBV28
clone size: .
CDR3 protein: CASSPPPSSRGYQETQYF

J gene: TRBJ2-5
V gene: TRBV9
clone size: .
CDR3 protein: CASSVGGLAGAETQYF

J gene: TRBJ2-7
V gene: TRBV19
clone size: .
CDR3 protein: CASSTSGQHYEQYF

J gene: TRBJ1-1
V gene: TRBV5-4
clone size: .
CDR3 protein: CASSLIGPERPEAFF

J gene: TRBJ2-3
V gene: TRBV2
clone size: .
CDR3 protein: CASRKGQGVYTDTQYF

J gene: TRBJ1-2
V gene: TRBV5-1
clone size: .
CDR3 protein: CASSPPDLTQTGYTF

J gene: TRBJ2-2
V gene: TRBV30
clone size: .
CDR3 protein: CAWRTGHQVGELFF

J gene: TRBJ2-1
V gene: TRBV10-3
clone size: .
CDR3 protein: CAISPRTSVRDEQFF

J gene: TRBJ1-1
V gene: TRBV6-2/TRBV6-3
clone size: .
CDR3 protein: CASSEVGTEAFF

J gene: TRBJ2-6
V gene: TRBV7-6
clone size: .
CDR3 protein: CASSSPGRSGANVLTF

J gene: TRBJ1-5
V gene: TRBV4-1
clone size: .
CDR3 protein: CASSQGSDQPQHF

J gene: TRBJ2-3
V gene: TRBV2
clone size: .
CDR3 protein: CASGGDTQYF

J gene: TRBJ1-1
V gene: TRBV5-1
clone size: .
CDR3 protein: CASSLVLGTEAFF

J gene: TRBJ2-1
V gene: TRBV29-1
clone size: .
CDR3 protein: CSVELVGVRNEQFF

J gene: TRBJ1-1
V gene: TRBV18
clone size: .
CDR3 protein: CASSPWAGKANTEAFF

J gene: TRBJ1-2
V gene: TRBV3-1/TRBV3-2
clone size: .
CDR3 protein: CASTQASYGDGYTF

J gene: TRBJ2-7
V gene: TRBV13
clone size: .
CDR3 protein: CASSLRYSEQYF

J gene: TRBJ2-1
V gene: TRBV10-1
clone size: .
CDR3 protein: CASSPSGQGAVEEQFF

J gene: TRBJ2-1
V gene: TRBV6-5
clone size: .
CDR3 protein: CASRTTGVVKQFF

J gene: TRBJ1-1
V gene: TRBV2
clone size: .
CDR3 protein: CASSPAHNTEAFF

J gene: TRBJ1-1
V gene: TRBV12-3/TRBV12-4
clone size: .
CDR3 protein: CASSPGPYTEAFF

J gene: TRBJ2-7
V gene: TRBV15
clone size: .
CDR3 protein: CATETDSYEQYF

J gene: TRBJ2-1
V gene: TRBV28
clone size: .
CDR3 protein: CASTLAGGPRNEQFF

J gene: TRBJ1-2
V gene: TRBV16
clone size: .
CDR3 protein: CASSPGTDYGYTF

J gene: TRBJ2-7
V gene: TRBV28
clone size: .
CDR3 protein: CASSQTSGSPWEQYF

J gene: TRBJ1-2
V gene: TRBV9
clone size: .
CDR3 protein: CASSSIEGYTF

J gene: TRBJ1-4
V gene: TRBV6-5
clone size: once
CDR3 protein: CASSPGTGEGEKLFF

J gene: TRBJ1-5
V gene: TRBV28
clone size: .
CDR3 protein: CASSFRDRDNQPQHF

J gene: TRBJ2-7
V gene: TRBV10-3
clone size: .
CDR3 protein: CAISEGTGYEQYF

J gene: TRBJ2-7
V gene: TRBV27
clone size: .
CDR3 protein: CASSKGGTYEQYF

J gene: TRBJ2-3
V gene: TRBV9
clone size: .
CDR3 protein: CASSVGADTQYF

J gene: TRBJ1-6
V gene: TRBV5-4
clone size: .
CDR3 protein: CASSLQGVNSPLHF

J gene: TRBJ2-1
V gene: TRBV11-2
clone size: once
CDR3 protein: CASSLAGTREFGEQFF

J gene: TRBJ1-4
V gene: TRBV18
clone size: few
CDR3 protein: CASSPGNEKLFF

J gene: TRBJ1-1
V gene: TRBV5-6
clone size: .
CDR3 protein: CASSLPGLDDTEAFF

J gene: TRBJ2-1
V gene: TRBV25-1
clone size: once
CDR3 protein: CASSESFMLRGEHNEQFF

J gene: TRBJ1-4
V gene: TRBV28
clone size: .
CDR3 protein: CASRGPGEKLFF

J gene: TRBJ1-1
V gene: TRBV11-2
clone size: once
CDR3 protein: CASSLGPLGTEAFF

J gene: TRBJ2-1
V gene: TRBV27
clone size: .
CDR3 protein: CASRLDGSSYNEQFF

J gene: TRBJ2-7
V gene: TRBV9
clone size: .
CDR3 protein: CASSVAHSGRWYEQYF

J gene: TRBJ1-2
V gene: TRBV21-1
clone size: .
CDR3 protein: CASSKRDRGGTGVYGYTF

J gene: TRBJ2-5
V gene: TRBV4-1
clone size: once
CDR3 protein: CASSQGLGQQETQYF

J gene: TRBJ1-1
V gene: TRBV7-3
clone size: .
CDR3 protein: CASSRGRNTEAFF

J gene: TRBJ2-5
V gene: TRBV19
clone size: .
CDR3 protein: CASSMGAGVETQYF

J gene: TRBJ2-7
V gene: TRBV4-2
clone size: .
CDR3 protein: CASSQDLDGRAQYF